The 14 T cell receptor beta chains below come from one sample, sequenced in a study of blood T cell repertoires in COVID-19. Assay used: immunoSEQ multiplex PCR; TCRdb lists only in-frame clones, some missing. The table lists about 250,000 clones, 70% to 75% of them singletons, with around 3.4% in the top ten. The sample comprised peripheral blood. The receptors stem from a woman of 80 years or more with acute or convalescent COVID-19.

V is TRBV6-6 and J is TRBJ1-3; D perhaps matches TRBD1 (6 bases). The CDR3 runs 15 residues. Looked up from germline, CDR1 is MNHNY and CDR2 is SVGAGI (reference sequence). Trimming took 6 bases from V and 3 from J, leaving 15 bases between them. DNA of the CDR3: TGTGCCAGCAGGTCAGGACAGCGATATGGAAACACCATATATTTT. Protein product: CASRSGQRYGNTIYF.

The CDR3 region is CASRDRMFSEQFF. The CDR3 DNA follows: TGTGCCAGCAGGGACAGGATGTTTAGCGAGCAGTTCTTC. The chain is built from TRBV6-5 and TRBJ2-1; 7 nucleotides agree with TRBD1. V shed 6 bases, J shed 10 bases, and the junction held 9 bases outside the gene matches. Germline V CDR1 and CDR2: MNHEY, SVGAGI. The length of the CDR3 is 13 residues.

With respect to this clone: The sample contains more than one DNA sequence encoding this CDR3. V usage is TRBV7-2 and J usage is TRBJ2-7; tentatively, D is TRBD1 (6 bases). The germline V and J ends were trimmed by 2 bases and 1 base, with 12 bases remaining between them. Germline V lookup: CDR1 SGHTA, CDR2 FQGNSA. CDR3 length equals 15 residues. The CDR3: CASSLQGGPSYEQYF. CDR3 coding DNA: TGTGCCAGCAGCTTACAAGGGGGACCTTCCTACGAGCAGTACTTC.

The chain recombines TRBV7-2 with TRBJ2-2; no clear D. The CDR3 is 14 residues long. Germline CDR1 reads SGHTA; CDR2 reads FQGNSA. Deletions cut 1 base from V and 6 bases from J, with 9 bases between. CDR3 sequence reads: CASSLESPAGELFF. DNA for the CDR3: TGTGCCAGCAGCTTAGAAAGCCCCGCCGGGGAGCTGTTTTTT.

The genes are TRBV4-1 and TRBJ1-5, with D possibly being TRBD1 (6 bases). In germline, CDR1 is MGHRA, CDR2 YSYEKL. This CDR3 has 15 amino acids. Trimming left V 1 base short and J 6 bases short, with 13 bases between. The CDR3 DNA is TGCGCCAGCAGCCAAGGGCAGGGGTCTAGTCAGCCCCAGCATTTT. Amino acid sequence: CASSQGQGSSQPQHF.

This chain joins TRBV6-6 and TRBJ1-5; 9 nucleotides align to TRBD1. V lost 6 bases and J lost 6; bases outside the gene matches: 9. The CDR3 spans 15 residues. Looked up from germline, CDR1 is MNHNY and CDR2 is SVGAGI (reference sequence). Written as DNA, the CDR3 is TGTGCCAGCAGGCCGAGGACAGGGGAGGCTCAGCCCCAGCATTTT. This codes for CASRPRTGEAQPQHF.

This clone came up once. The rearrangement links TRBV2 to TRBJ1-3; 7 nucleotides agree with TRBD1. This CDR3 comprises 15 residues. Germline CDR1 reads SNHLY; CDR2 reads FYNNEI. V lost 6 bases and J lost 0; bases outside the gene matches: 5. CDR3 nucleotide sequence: TGTGCCAGCAGAGAGGACAGGACCTCTGGAAACACCATATATTTT. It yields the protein CASREDRTSGNTIYF.

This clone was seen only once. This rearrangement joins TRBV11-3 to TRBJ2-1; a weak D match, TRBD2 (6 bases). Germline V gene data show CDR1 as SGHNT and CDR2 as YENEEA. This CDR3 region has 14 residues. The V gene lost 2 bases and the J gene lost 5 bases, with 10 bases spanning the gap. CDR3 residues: CASSLRGGNNEQFF. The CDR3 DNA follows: TGTGCCAGCAGCTTAAGGGGAGGAAACAATGAGCAGTTCTTC.

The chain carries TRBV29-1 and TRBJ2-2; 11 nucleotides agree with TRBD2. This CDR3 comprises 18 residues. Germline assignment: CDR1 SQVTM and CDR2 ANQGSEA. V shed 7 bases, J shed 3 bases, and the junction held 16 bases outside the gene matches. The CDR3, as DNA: TGCAGCGGGTGGGTCAGTAGCGGGAGGGTTAAGGACACCGGGGAGCTGTTTTTT. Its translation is CSGWVSSGRVKDTGELFF.

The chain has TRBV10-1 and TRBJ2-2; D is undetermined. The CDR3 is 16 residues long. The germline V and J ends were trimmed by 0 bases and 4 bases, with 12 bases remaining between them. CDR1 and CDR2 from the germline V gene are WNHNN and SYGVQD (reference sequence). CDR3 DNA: TGCGCCAGCAGTGAGTCGACCGGGTTAAGCACCGGGGAGCTGTTTTTT. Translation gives CASSESTGLSTGELFF.

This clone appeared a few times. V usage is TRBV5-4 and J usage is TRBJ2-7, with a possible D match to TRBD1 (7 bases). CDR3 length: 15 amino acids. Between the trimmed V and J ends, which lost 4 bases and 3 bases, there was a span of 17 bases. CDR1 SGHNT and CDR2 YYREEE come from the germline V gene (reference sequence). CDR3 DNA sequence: TGTGCCAGCAGCCTGGGGTCGCGGGACAGCTACGAGCAGTACTTC. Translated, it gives CASSLGSRDSYEQYF.

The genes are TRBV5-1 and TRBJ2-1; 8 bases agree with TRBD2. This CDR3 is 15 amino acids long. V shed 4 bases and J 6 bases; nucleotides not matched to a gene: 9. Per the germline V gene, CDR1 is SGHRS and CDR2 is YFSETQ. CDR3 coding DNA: TGCGCCAGCAGCCGCACTAGCGGAAGGAGCAATGAGCAGTTCTTC. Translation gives CASSRTSGRSNEQFF.

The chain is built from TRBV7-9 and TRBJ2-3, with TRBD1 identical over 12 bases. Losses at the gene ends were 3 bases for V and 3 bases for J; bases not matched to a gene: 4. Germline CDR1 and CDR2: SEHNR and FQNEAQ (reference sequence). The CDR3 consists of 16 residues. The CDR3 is CASSLRGQGATDTQYF. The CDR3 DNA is TGTGCCAGCAGCTTGAGGGGACAGGGGGCAACAGATACGCAGTATTTT. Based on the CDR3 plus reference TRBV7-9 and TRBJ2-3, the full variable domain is DTGVSQNPRHKITKRGQNVTFRCDPISEHNRLYWYRQTLGQGPEFLTYFQNEAQLEKSRLLSDRFSAERPKGSFSTLEIQRTEQGDSAMYLCASSLRGQGATDTQYFGPGTRLTVL.

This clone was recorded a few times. The CDR3 reads CASSQSGRVCGYTF. The CDR3 DNA is TGCGCCAGCAGTCAATCGGGCAGGGTGTGTGGCTACACCTTC. This chain links TRBV23-1 with TRBJ1-2; the D gene is possibly TRBD1 (5 bases). TRBV23-1 is identified as an open reading frame with a role that is uncertain. The CDR3 is 14 residues long. V lost 0 bases and J 7 bases, leaving 12 bases between the germline ends.